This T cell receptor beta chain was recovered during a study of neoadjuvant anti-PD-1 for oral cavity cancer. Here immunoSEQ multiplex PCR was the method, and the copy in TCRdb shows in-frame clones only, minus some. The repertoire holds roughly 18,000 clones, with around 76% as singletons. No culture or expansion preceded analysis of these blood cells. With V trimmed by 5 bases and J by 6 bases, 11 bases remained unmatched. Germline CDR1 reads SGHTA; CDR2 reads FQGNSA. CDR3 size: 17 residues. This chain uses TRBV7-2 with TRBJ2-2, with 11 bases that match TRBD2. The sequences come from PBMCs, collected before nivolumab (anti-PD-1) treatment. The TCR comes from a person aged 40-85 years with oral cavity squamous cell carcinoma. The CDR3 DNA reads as TGTGCCAGCAGCCTTTTCTCAACTAGCGGGAGTTCCGGGGAGCTGTTTTTT. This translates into CASSLFSTSGSSGELFF.